The sequence of this T cell receptor (beta chain) was determined in a study of blood T cells in healthy people across ages. Turning to this clonotype: Antigen unknown.

General study points: As age increased, TCR beta diversity per million T cells fell in a roughly linear fashion.

The CDR3 length is 15 residues. CDR1 is MNHNY and CDR2 is SVGAGI in the germline V gene (reference sequence). The junction had 12 bases not matched to a gene; V was cut back by 4 bases and J by 7 bases. Using a J-beta primer mix together with a sample-barcoded 5' primer, a second PCR was run for roughly 7 to 11 cycles. Each CDR3 protein is one row after TCRdb ran MiXCR on the 5' RACE reads. The sample includes roughly 1.7 million distinct CDR3 sequences, almost 35% of them seen just once. Every sample gave at least 5 micrograms of total RNA when it was extracted. The specimen was blood. This TCR was recovered from a woman in her twenties or thirties in good health. J is TRBJ1-1 and V is TRBV6-6; TRBD1 matches at 7 bases. CDR3 nucleotides: TGTGCCAGCAGTTTCGACAGGGTCCCTTCGGTTGAAGCTTTCTTT. Protein sequence: CASSFDRVPSVEAFF.